This T cell receptor (beta chain) comes out of a study of blood T cell repertoires in COVID-19. For recovered donors of Cohort 3, there were two negative PCRs, clearance, or symptom resolution. Trimming removed 0 bases at V and 1 base at J, with 13 bases between. The CDR3 is 17 amino acids. Germline V gives CDR1 LGHNT, CDR2 FRNRAP. In the original processing: Researchers report that nucleated cell counts were estimated from reference gene primer amplification. Method: immunoSEQ multiplex PCR; TCRdb's copy keeps in-frame clones and lacks some. For V, J and clone size, that table is used; D and trimming come from the DNA. This sample yields 150,000 to 250,000 clones, of which 65% to 90% are seen a single time; about 12% belongs to the top ten.

This receptor was obtained from a middle-aged man who had recovered from COVID-19. This chain uses TRBV12-5 with TRBJ1-3; D gene ambiguous. The sample taken for sequencing was PBMCs or T cells enriched from blood (not recorded which). DNA of the CDR3: TGTGCTAGTGGTTTGGTCCATCCCTTAGCATCTGGAAACACCATATATTTT. It is translated as CASGLVHPLASGNTIYF.